The 8 T cell receptor beta chains given below trace back to one sample, sequenced in a study of blood T cell repertoires in COVID-19. Using immunoSEQ multiplex PCR, the repertoire was profiled, and TCRdb retains in-frame clones only, with some absent. Of some 95,000 clones in the sample, 70% to 80% were seen once. Sample: peripheral blood. The origin of the receptors is a man aged 65 to 85 with acute or convalescent COVID-19.

The chain links TRBV7-2 to TRBJ2-7, with 12 bases identical to TRBD2. CDR1 SGHTA and CDR2 FQGNSA come from the germline V gene. The CDR3 is made up of 14 amino acids. V gave up 5 bases and J gave up 6 bases; unmatched junction bases: 5. DNA of the CDR3: TGTGCCAGCAGCGTGACTAGCGGGAGACTCGAGCAGTACTTC. Encoded protein: CASSVTSGRLEQYF.

The rearrangement uses TRBV5-1 and TRBJ1-5; the D is unclear. The V gene lost 0 bases and the J gene lost 4 bases, with 17 bases spanning the gap. Germline V gene lookup returns CDR1 SGHRS and CDR2 YFSETQ. CDR3 length: 17 amino acids. CDR3 in DNA: TGCGCCAGCAGCTTGGAACCCTCCATCTACCCAAATCAGCCCCAGCATTTT. Amino acids: CASSLEPSIYPNQPQHF.

The rearrangement links TRBV5-6 to TRBJ2-7; D is unclear. The CDR3 extends over 14 amino acids. CDR1 is SGHDT, CDR2 YYEEEE, per germline. V was shortened by 2 bases and J by 5 bases, with 14 bases between the two germline ends. CDR3 DNA: TGTGCCAGCAGCTTTGGTTCAGGCCGCGACGAGCAGTACTTC. Its protein product is CASSFGSGRDEQYF.

V and J are TRBV30 and TRBJ2-5; no reliable D call. From germline, CDR1 is GTSNPN and CDR2 SVGIG (reference sequence). Trimming removed 5 bases from V and 0 bases from J, with 7 bases in between. There are 12 residues in the CDR3. The CDR3 coding sequence is TGTGCCTGGGCCCACAACCAAGAGACCCAGTACTTC. Residues: CAWAHNQETQYF.

V is TRBV9 and J is TRBJ2-3, with 8 bases matching TRBD1. This CDR3 is built from 15 residues. The germline V gene encodes CDR1 SGDLS and CDR2 YYNGEE. V lost 0 bases, J lost 6 bases, and 6 bases stayed unmatched. The CDR3 coding sequence is TGTGCCAGCAGCGTAGATTTCAGGGGGCTGGATACGCAGTATTTT. This encodes CASSVDFRGLDTQYF.

The genes are TRBV7-9 and TRBJ1-1; D remains ambiguous. Per the germline V gene, CDR1 is SEHNR and CDR2 is FQNEAQ (reference sequence). The length of the CDR3 is 13 residues. V was clipped by 3 bases and J by 4 bases, with 9 bases between them. The CDR3: CASSFVRSTEAFF. The CDR3 bases are TGTGCCAGCAGCTTTGTAAGGAGCACTGAAGCTTTCTTT.

Only a few counts were recorded for this clone. Here the CDR3 DNA reads TGTGCCAGCACCCCAAGTGGGCAGGGCACTGAAGCTTTCTTT. It translates to CASTPSGQGTEAFF. This chain uses TRBV11-2 with TRBJ1-1; D may be TRBD1 (5 bases). The V and J ends lost 7 bases and 4 bases respectively, with 16 bases between them. Per the germline V gene, CDR1 is SGHAT and CDR2 is FQNNGV. The CDR3 is 14 amino acids.

This sequence joins TRBV30 and TRBJ2-7; D unclear. The CDR3 length is 13 residues. Germline V lookup: CDR1 GTSNPN, CDR2 SVGIG (reference sequence). V dropped 1 base and J dropped 6 bases, with 13 bases sitting between them. The CDR3 DNA reads TGTGCCTGGAGTGAAGTTCGAGGAAGCGAGCAGTACTTC. This sequence encodes CAWSEVRGSEQYF.